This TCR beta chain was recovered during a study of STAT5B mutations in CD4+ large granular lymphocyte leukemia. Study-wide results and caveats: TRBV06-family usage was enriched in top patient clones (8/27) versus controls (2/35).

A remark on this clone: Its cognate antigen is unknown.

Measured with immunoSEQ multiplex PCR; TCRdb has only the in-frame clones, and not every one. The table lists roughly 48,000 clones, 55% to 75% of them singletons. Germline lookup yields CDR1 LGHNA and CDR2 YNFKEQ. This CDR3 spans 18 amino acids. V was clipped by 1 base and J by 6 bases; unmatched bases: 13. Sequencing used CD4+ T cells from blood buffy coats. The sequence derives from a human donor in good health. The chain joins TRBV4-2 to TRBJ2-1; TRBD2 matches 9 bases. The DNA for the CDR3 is TGTGCCAGCAGCCAAGGGGCTGGCGGGGGGGGGTCGAGCAATGAGCAGTTCTTC. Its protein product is CASSQGAGGGGSSNEQFF.